This TCR beta chain was obtained from a study of blood T cell repertoires in COVID-19. Study-wide context: Donors in the United States, Italy and Spain gave samples during acute or convalescent COVID-19. Sample material is recorded as cDNA or gDNA derived from T cells, B-cell-depleted T cells, or PBMCs.

This clone appeared once. In the original processing: Nucleated cell number was recorded as an estimate derived from reference gene primer amplification. Clones were sequenced by immunoSEQ multiplex PCR, and TCRdb holds only the in-frame ones, with some missing. V and J calls and clone size are those listed in that table; D and trimming were worked out from the DNA. The sample lists around 210,000 clones; nearly 90% were seen once. The TCR originated in a man aged 45 to 65 with COVID-19, enrolled during active disease. The sample taken for sequencing was peripheral blood.

CDR3 protein: CASSTGLARETQYF. Written as DNA, the CDR3 is TGTGCCAGCAGCACAGGACTAGCTCGGGAGACCCAGTACTTC. The chain joins TRBV7-6 to TRBJ2-5; 8 bases fit TRBD2. The CDR3 runs 14 residues. J was trimmed by 5 bases and V by 5 bases; bases with no gene match: 7. CDR1 SGHVS and CDR2 FNYEAQ come from the germline V gene.